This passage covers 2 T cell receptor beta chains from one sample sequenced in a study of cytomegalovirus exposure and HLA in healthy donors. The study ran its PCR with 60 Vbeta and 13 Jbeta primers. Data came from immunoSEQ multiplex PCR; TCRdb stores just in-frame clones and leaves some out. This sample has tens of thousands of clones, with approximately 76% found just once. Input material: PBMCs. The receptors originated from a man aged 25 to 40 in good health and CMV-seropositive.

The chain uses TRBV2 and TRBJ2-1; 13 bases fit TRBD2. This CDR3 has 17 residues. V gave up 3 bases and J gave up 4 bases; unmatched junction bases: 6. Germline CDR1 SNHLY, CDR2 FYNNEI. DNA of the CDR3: TGTGCCAGCAGTGACCTCCGGACTAGCGGGAGATACAATGAGCAGTTCTTC. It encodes CASSDLRTSGRYNEQFF.

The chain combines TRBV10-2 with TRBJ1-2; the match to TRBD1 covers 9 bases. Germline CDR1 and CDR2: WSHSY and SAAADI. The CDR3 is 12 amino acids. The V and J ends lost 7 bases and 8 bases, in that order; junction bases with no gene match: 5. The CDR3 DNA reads TGCGCCAGCAAACAGGGGGCTGACGGCTACACCTTC. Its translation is CASKQGADGYTF.